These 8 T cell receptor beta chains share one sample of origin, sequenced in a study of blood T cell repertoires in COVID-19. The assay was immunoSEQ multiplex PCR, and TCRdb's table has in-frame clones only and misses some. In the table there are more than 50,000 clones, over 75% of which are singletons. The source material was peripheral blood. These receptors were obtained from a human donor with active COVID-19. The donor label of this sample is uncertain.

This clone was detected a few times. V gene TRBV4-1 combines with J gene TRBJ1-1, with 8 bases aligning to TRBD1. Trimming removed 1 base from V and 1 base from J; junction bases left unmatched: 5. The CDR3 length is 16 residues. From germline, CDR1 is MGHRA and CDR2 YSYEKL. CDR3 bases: TGCGCCAGCAGCCAAGCACTTACAGGGGGGAACACTGAAGCTTTCTTT. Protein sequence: CASSQALTGGNTEAFF.

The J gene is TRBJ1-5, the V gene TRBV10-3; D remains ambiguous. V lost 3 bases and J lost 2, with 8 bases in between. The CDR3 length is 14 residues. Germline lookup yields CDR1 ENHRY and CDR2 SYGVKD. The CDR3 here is CAISDGEGNQPQHF. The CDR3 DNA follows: TGTGCCATCAGTGACGGGGAGGGCAATCAGCCCCAGCATTTT.

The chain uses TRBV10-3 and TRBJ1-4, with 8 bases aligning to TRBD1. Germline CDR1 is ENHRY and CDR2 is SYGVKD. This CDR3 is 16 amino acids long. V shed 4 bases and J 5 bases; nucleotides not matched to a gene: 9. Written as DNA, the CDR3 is TGTGCCATCAGTGGGGCCTGGACAGGGCCAAATGAAAAACTGTTTTTT. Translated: CAISGAWTGPNEKLFF.

The CDR3: CASSTRQTPSTDTQYF. For the CDR3, the DNA is TGTGCCAGTAGTACCCGACAGACCCCTAGCACAGATACGCAGTATTTT. The V gene is TRBV19, the J gene TRBJ2-3; D may be TRBD1 (5 bases). Germline V gene data show CDR1 as LNHDA and CDR2 as SQIVND (reference sequence). V was pared by 4 bases and J by 0 bases, with 14 bases between. The length of the CDR3 is 16 residues.

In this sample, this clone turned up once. The CDR3 DNA reads as TGCGCCAGCAGCTCGCAGGGTGAGCAGTTCTTC. Translated, it gives CASSSQGEQFF. This sequence joins TRBV5-1 and TRBJ2-1; tentatively, D is TRBD1 (5 bases). The CDR3 has 11 residues. V dropped 3 bases and J dropped 9 bases, with 7 bases sitting between them. From germline, CDR1 is SGHRS and CDR2 YFSETQ.

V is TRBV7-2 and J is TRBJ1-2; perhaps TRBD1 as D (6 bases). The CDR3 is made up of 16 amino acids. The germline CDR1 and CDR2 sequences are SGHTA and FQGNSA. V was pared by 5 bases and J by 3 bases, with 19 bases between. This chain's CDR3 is CASSISAGDAHYGYTF. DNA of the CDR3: TGTGCCAGCAGCATCAGTGCAGGGGACGCTCACTATGGCTACACCTTC.

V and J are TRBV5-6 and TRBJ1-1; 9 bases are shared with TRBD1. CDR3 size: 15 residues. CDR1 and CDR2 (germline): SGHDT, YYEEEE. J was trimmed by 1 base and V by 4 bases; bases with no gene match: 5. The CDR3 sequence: CASSQQQGANTEAFF. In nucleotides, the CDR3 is TGTGCCAGCAGCCAACAACAGGGGGCGAACACTGAAGCTTTCTTT. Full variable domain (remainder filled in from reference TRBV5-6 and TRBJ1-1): DAGVTQSPTHLIKTRGQQVTLRCSPKSGHDTVSWYQQALGQGPQFIFQYYEEEERQRGNFPDRFSGHQFPNYSSELNVNALLLGDSALYLCASSQQQGANTEAFFGQGTRLTVV.

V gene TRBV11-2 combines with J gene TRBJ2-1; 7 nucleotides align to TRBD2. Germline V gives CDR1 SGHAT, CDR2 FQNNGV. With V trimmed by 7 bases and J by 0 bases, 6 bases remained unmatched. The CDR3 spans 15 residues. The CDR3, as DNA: TGTGCCAGCAACCCTAGCGGAAGCTCCTACAATGAGCAGTTCTTC. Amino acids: CASNPSGSSYNEQFF.